One sample yielded the 20 T cell receptor beta chains listed below, sequenced in a study of tumor-infiltrating lymphocytes in primary liver carcinoma (dated by TCRdb to between 2016 and 2019). Sequencing was carried out with an Illumina HiSeq 2500. Starting from about 550 ng total RNA, TCRbeta-specific cDNA was produced by reverse transcription with a constant-region primer and ProtoScript II reverse transcriptase. TCRbeta libraries were built with three nested multiplex PCR rounds, a slightly modified ARM-PCR procedure. Multiplex TRBV1-TRBV30 forward primers and a Cbeta reverse primer were used in the first two PCR rounds, each of which was run for approximately 9 cycles. The public reads were reanalyzed by TCRdb: fastp trimming at Q25, MiXCR alignment, in-frame beta chains only. Identical CDR3 protein sequences are pooled into one entry, listed with their most common genes and DNA. Here the sample has 150,000 to 200,000 distinct CDR3 sequences; about 85% occur a single time. 15% to 20% of the sample is taken by the ten largest.

Total RNA and DNA were co-extracted from around 18-30 mg of bulk tissue with the AllPrep DNA/RNA mini kit, without cell sorting. Input material: tumor tissue from primary liver carcinoma. These receptors all stem from a man aged 40-50 years with primary liver carcinoma and hepatitis B virus infection.

Regarding this clonotype: One junction end disagrees with the germline gene, perhaps due to a read error. The V call is TRBV11-1, the J call TRBJ2-1, with D possibly TRBD1 on 6 matching bases. Germline loops: CDR1 SGHAT, CDR2 FQDESV (reference sequence). There are 12 residues in the CDR3. The CDR3 spells CASSEVGGKQIF. Here the CDR3 DNA reads TGTGCCAGCAGTGAGGTAGGGGGTAAGCAGATCTTC.

A note on this clonotype: One junction end does not reproduce the germline sequence, and a read error may be involved. The chain uses TRBV10-2 and TRBJ2-2; D remains unclear. Per germline, CDR1 WSHSY and CDR2 SAAADI. The CDR3 spans 14 residues. CDR3 nucleotides: TGCGCTAGCAGTGGACGAAGATGGAGTGGGGAGCTGTTTTTT. This encodes CASSGRRWSGELFF.

On this clonotype itself: A much larger clone sits a single nucleotide away, making a read error possible. CDR3 region: CASSLEPSGSTLF. CDR3 nucleotides: TGCGCCAGCAGCTTGGAACCGTCGGGTTCGACTTTATTT. The chain employs TRBV5-1 and TRBJ1-1; the D is unclear. From germline, CDR1 is SGHRS and CDR2 YFSETQ. This CDR3 has 13 residues.

Note on this clonotype: One junction end does not reproduce the germline sequence, and a read error may be involved. This rearrangement joins TRBV29-1 to TRBJ2-5; no clear D gene. The CDR3 extends over 12 amino acids. Germline CDR1 reads SQVTM; CDR2 reads ANQGSEA. DNA for the CDR3: TGCAGCGTTGTGATGCGTTCAGAGACCCAGTACTTT. Its protein is CSVVMRSETQYF.

This clonotype has more than one count but fewer than ten. Germline and junction disagree at one end, which may indicate a read error. The chain couples TRBV10-1 to TRBJ2-2; 7 positions agree with TRBD2. CDR3 length: 15 amino acids. CDR1 is WNHNN, CDR2 SYGVQD, per germline (reference sequence). DNA of the CDR3: TGCACCAGCAGGGAGGAGGCGAGCGGGGCCGGGGAGCTGTTTTTT. It is translated as CTSREEASGAGELFF.

On this clonotype itself: This may come from a read error, since a much larger clone is one base off. The rearrangement links TRBV20-1 to TRBJ2-3, with 10 nucleotides matching TRBD2. The CDR3 spans 16 residues. The junction had 13 bases not matched to a gene; V was cut back by 5 bases and J by 5 bases. Germline loops: CDR1 DFQATT, CDR2 SNEGSKA (reference sequence). Written as DNA, the CDR3 is TGCAGTGCTCGAAGAAGCGGGAGGGCCCTTATAGATACGCAGTATTTT. Its translation is CSARRSGRALIDTQYF.

About this clonotype: One end of the junction does not line up with germline, which may come from a read error. The chain links TRBV11-2 to TRBJ2-3, with 12 bases that match TRBD2. Germline CDR1 SGHAT, CDR2 FQNNGV. The CDR3 totals 18 residues. The CDR3 loop is CASRSPRLAGERTDTQYF. The CDR3 DNA sequence: TGTGCCAGCCGATCACCGAGACTAGCGGGAGAGAGGACAGATACACAGTATTTT. The variable domain in full, with the rest retrieved from reference TRBV11-2 and TRBJ2-3, is EAGVAQSPRYKIIEKRQSVAFWCNPISGHATLYWYQQILGQGPKLLIQFQNNGVVDDSQLPKDRFSAERLKGVDSTLKIQPAKLEDSAVYLCASRSPRLAGERTDTQYFGPGTRLTVL.

This clonotype occurred once. The chain links TRBV19 to TRBJ2-2, with D possibly matching TRBD2 (5 bases). Trimming pared 11 bases from V and 8 bases from J, leaving 24 bases between. This CDR3 is built from 15 residues. CDR1 LNHDA and CDR2 SQIVND come from the germline V gene (reference sequence). CDR3 sequence reads: CAGPPPEGVTGELFF. The CDR3 DNA is TGTGCCGGCCCTCCCCCAGAGGGAGTCACTGGGGAGCTGTTTTTT.

Comments on this clonotype: This likely comes from a read error, as the CDR3 has no conserved phenylalanine or tryptophan at its end. The genes are TRBV11-2 and TRBJ1-5; perhaps TRBD1 as D (6 bases). Germline CDR1 and CDR2: SGHAT and FQNNGV. The CDR3 spans 17 residues. The CDR3 DNA reads as TGTGCCAGCAGTTTAGTAAGGGTAACAGGGAGCAATCTGCCCCAGCATCTT. Translating gives CASSLVRVTGSNLPQHL.

Many counts were recorded for this clonotype. Relative to the germline gene, one junction end is altered; a read error may explain this. The CDR3 DNA follows: TGTGCTAGCAACTTAGGCGTATCGAACAATGAGCAGTTCTTC. This encodes CASNLGVSNNEQFF. This chain uses TRBV11-3 with TRBJ2-1; D ambiguous. The CDR3 consists of 14 residues. Germline assignment: CDR1 SGHNT and CDR2 YENEEA. Filled out from reference TRBV11-3 and TRBJ2-1, the complete variable domain reads EAGVVQSPRYKIIEKKQPVAFWCNPISGHNTLYWYLQNLGQGPELLIRYENEEAVDDSQLPKDRFSAERLKGVDSTLKIQPAELGDSAVYLCASNLGVSNNEQFFGPGTRLTVL.

Concerning this clonotype: Its ends do not fully match the called genes, so a read error is possible. V usage is TRBV6-2 or TRBV6-3 and J usage is TRBJ2-3; D remains unclear. Per germline, CDR1 MNHEY and CDR2 SVGEGT. CDR3 length equals 13 residues. The CDR3 DNA reads TGTGGCAGCAGCCCCATGCGAGACGGACGGCAGTATTTT. Protein product: CGSSPMRDGRQYF.

Concerning this clonotype: A junction end diverges from the germline sequence, so it may reflect a read error. This chain connects TRBV6-5 to TRBJ1-1; the D gene is possibly TRBD1 (6 bases). The CDR3 runs to 15 residues. Germline V lookup: CDR1 MNHEY, CDR2 SVGAGI. The CDR3 here is CASSYSIGGGAEVFF. The CDR3 nucleotides read TGTGCCAGTAGTTACTCGATTGGGGGCGGAGCTGAAGTTTTCTTT.

To note about this clonotype: Given a much more abundant clone one base away, this may be a read error. The chain is built from TRBV28 and TRBJ1-1, with a tentative D call TRBD1 (6 bases). The CDR3 totals 11 residues. CDR1 and CDR2 from the germline V gene are MDHEN and SYDVKM. The CDR3 loop reads CANSYRQEAFF. In nucleotides, the CDR3 is TGTGCCAACAGTTACCGACAGGAGGCTTTCTTT.

For this clonotype: Lacking the conserved final phenylalanine or tryptophan, this CDR3 likely reflects a read error. This chain links TRBV14 with TRBJ2-1, with D perhaps TRBD1 (5 bases). CDR1 and CDR2 (germline): SGHDN, FVKESK. There are 16 residues in the CDR3. The CDR3 is CDSSRRQGGRLNEQFL. The CDR3 DNA follows: TGTGACAGCAGTCGTCGGCAGGGTGGCCGGTTAAATGAGCAGTTCTTA.

The rearrangement uses TRBV11-2 and TRBJ2-1; D ambiguous. CDR1 SGHAT and CDR2 FQNNGV come from the germline V gene. The CDR3 is made up of 11 amino acids. The V and J ends lost 10 bases and 10 bases respectively, with 14 bases between them. CDR3 sequence (DNA): TGTGCCATTAGCTTTGACCGGGAGCAGTTCTTC. Amino acids: CAISFDREQFF.

The rearrangement uses TRBV12-3 or TRBV12-4 and TRBJ2-5; TRBD1 is a possible D gene (5 bases). The CDR3 spans 14 residues. V lost 6 bases, J lost 1 base, and 12 bases lay in between. Here the CDR3 reads CASSSCRAQETQYF. CDR3 nucleotides: TGTGCCAGCAGCTCTTGCAGGGCCCAAGAGACCCAGTACTTC.

The genes are TRBV12-3 or TRBV12-4 and TRBJ2-3, with D perhaps TRBD2 (6 bases). V was trimmed by 4 bases and J by 2 bases, leaving 16 bases between them. The length of the CDR3 is 16 residues. The CDR3 DNA is TGTGCCAGCAGTTCGAGGACTAATGGGGTCACAGATACGCAGTATTTT. As protein: CASSSRTNGVTDTQYF.

As to this clonotype: One junction end does not reproduce the germline sequence, and a read error may be involved. The CDR3 DNA follows: TGCGCCGACCGAGGGACTCAAGGCAATGAGCAGATCTTC. Translating it yields CADRGTQGNEQIF. This sequence joins TRBV10-3 and TRBJ2-1; D might be TRBD2 (6 bases). CDR1 and CDR2 (germline): ENHRY, SYGVKD. The CDR3 covers 13 residues.

Comment on this clonotype: The CDR3 ends on some other residue instead of the conserved phenylalanine or tryptophan, so this is likely a read error. The chain combines TRBV14 with TRBJ2-1; D is possibly TRBD1 (6 bases). Germline V gene lookup returns CDR1 SGHDN and CDR2 FVKESK. V was pared by 4 bases and J by 4 bases, with 17 bases between. The CDR3 runs to 16 residues. DNA of the CDR3: TGTGCCAGCAGCCCTAGGACAGCGTTGGGGTACAATGAGCAGTTCCTC. Translating it yields CASSPRTALGYNEQFL.

Comments on this clonotype: The junction and the germline gene differ at one end; a read error may be behind it. The chain carries TRBV4-2 and TRBJ2-1; 11 bases align to TRBD2. The CDR3 totals 13 residues. Germline assignment: CDR1 LGHNA and CDR2 YNFKEQ. In DNA, the CDR3 is TGCGCCAGCAGCCAACCGGGACTAGCGGTGCAGCTCTTC. It yields the protein CASSQPGLAVQLF.